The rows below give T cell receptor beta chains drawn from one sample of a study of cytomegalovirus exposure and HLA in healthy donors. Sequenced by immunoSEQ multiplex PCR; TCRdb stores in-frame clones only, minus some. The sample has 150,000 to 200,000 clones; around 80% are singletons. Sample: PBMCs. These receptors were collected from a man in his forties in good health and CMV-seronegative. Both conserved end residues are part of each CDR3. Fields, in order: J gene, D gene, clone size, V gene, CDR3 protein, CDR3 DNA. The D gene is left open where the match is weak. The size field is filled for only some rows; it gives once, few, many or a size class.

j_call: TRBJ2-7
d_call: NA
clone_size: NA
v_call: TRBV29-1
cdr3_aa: CSVEDPGEQYF
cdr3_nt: TGCAGCGTTGAAGATCCGGGCGAGCAGTACTTC

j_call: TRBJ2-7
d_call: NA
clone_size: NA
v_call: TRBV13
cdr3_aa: CASSLVGGEQYF
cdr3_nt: TGTGCCAGCAGCTTAGTAGGGGGCGAGCAGTACTTC

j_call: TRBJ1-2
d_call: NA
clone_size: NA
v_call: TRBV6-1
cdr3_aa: CASSSRDTDGYTF
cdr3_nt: TGTGCCAGCAGTAGCCGGGACACCGATGGCTACACCTTC

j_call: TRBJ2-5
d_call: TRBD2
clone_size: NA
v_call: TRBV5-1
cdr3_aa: CASSLAGLAGASETQYF
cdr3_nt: TGCGCCAGCAGCTTGGCAGGGCTAGCGGGAGCGTCGGAGACCCAGTACTTC

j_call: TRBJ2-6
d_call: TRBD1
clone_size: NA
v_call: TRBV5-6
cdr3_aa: CASSFRTGGIRGANVLTF
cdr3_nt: TGTGCCAGCAGCTTTAGGACAGGGGGAATTCGAGGGGCCAACGTCCTGACTTTC

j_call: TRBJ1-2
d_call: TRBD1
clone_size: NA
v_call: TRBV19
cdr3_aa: CANSTLQPGGGYTF
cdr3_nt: TGTGCCAATAGTACGCTTCAGCCAGGGGGTGGCTACACCTTC

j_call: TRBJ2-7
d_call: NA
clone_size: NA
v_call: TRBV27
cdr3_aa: CASSLSGGLYEQYF
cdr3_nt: TGTGCCAGCAGTTTATCCGGGGGGCTCTACGAGCAGTACTTC

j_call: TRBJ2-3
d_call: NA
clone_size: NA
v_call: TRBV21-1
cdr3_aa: CASSKASRLAICTDTQYF
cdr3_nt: TGTGCCAGCAGCAAAGCCTCAAGACTAGCGATTTGCACAGATACGCAGTATTTT

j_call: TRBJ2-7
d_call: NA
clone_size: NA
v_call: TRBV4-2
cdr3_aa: CASRNAGYEQYF
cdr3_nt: TGTGCCAGCAGAAACGCAGGCTACGAGCAGTACTTC

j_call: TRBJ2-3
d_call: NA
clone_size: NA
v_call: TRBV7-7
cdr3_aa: CASSSGFTDTQYF
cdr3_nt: TGTGCTAGCAGCTCGGGTTTCACAGATACGCAGTATTTT

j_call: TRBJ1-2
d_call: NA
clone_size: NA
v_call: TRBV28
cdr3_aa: CASSSRTRTNYGYTF
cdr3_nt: TGTGCCAGCAGTTCGAGGACTCGTACTAACTATGGCTACACCTTC

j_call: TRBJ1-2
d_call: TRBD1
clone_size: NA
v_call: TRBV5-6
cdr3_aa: CASSFGTGASGGYTF
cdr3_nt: TGTGCCAGCAGCTTTGGGACAGGGGCCTCGGGTGGCTACACCTTC

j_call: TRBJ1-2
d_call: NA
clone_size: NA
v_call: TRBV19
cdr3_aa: CASSDQGGDYGYTF
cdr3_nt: TGTGCCAGTAGTGACCAGGGAGGGGACTATGGCTACACCTTC

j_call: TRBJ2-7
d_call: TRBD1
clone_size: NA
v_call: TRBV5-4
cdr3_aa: CASSSDRGPTYEQYF
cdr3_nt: TGTGCCAGCAGCTCGGACAGGGGGCCTACCTACGAGCAGTACTTC

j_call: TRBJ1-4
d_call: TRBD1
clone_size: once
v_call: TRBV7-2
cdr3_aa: CASSLDDRAYEKLFF
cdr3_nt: TGTGCCAGCAGCTTAGACGACAGGGCTTATGAAAAACTGTTTTTT

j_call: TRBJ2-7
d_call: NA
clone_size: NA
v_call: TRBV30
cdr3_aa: CAWSSPAPRYHYEQYF
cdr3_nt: TGTGCCTGGAGTTCCCCTGCGCCAAGATACCACTACGAGCAGTACTTC

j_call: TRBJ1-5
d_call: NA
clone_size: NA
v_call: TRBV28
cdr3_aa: CASSLTLTSNQPQHF
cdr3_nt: TGTGCCAGCAGTTTAACCCTTACAAGCAATCAGCCCCAGCATTTT

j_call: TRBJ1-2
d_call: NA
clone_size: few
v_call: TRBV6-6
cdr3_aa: CASGQGPTYGYTF
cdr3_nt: TGTGCCAGCGGGCAGGGGCCGACCTATGGCTACACCTTC

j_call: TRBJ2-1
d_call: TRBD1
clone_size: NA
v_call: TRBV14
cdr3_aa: CASSQAGTGGPYNEQFF
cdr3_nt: TGTGCCAGCAGCCAAGCCGGGACAGGGGGGCCCTACAATGAGCAGTTCTTC

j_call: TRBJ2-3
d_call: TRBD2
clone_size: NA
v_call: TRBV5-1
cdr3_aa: CASGYGIGAGGSDTQYF
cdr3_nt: TGCGCCAGCGGGTACGGGATCGGAGCGGGAGGTTCAGATACGCAGTATTTT

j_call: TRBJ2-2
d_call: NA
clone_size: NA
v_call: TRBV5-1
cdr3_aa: CASSLDLAPGELFF
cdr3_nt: TGCGCCAGCAGCTTGGACCTAGCGCCCGGGGAGCTGTTTTTT

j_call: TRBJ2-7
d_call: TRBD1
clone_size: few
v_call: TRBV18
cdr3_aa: CASSPSGGSYEQYF
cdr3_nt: TGTGCCAGCTCACCCTCAGGGGGCTCCTACGAGCAGTACTTC

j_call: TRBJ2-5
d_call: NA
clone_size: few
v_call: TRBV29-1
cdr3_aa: CSVDSRGGSRRETQYF
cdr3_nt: TGCAGCGTTGACTCCCGGGGTGGGAGCCGCAGGGAGACCCAGTACTTC

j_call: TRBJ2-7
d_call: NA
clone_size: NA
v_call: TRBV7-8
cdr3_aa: CASSLASSYEQYF
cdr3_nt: TGTGCCAGCAGCTTAGCGAGTTCCTACGAGCAGTACTTC

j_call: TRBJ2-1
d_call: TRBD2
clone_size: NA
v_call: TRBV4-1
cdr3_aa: CASSRTSGTNEQFF
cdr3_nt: TGCGCCAGCAGCCGGACTAGCGGGACTAATGAGCAGTTCTTC

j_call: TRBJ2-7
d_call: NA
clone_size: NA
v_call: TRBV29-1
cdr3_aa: CSVAGAASYEQYF
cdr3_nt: TGCAGCGTTGCTGGGGCGGCTTCCTACGAGCAGTACTTC

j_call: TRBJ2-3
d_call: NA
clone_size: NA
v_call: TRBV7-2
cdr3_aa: CASSLVVGATDTQYF
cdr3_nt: TGTGCCAGCAGCTTAGTGGTGGGAGCCACAGATACGCAGTATTTT

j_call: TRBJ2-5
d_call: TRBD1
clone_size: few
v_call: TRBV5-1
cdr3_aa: CASSWGQAYSSETQYF
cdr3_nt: TGCGCCAGCAGCTGGGGACAGGCATACTCCTCAGAGACCCAGTACTTC

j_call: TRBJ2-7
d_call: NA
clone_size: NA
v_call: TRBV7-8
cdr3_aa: CASSLFQTDTYEQYF
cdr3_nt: TGTGCCAGCAGCTTATTTCAGACAGACACCTACGAGCAGTACTTC

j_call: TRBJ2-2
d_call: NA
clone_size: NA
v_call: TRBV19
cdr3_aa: CASSIPGYTGELFF
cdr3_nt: TGTGCCAGTAGTATCCCAGGGTACACCGGGGAGCTGTTTTTT

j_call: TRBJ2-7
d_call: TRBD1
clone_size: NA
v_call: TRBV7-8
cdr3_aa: CATAKQGAYEQYF
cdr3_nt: TGTGCCACCGCAAAGCAGGGGGCTTACGAGCAGTACTTC

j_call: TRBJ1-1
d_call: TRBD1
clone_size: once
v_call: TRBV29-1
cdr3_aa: CSVETAQGASAFF
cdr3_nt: TGCAGCGTTGAAACAGCACAGGGGGCTTCAGCTTTCTTT

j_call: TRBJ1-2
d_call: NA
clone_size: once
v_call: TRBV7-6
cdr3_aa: CASSSDTTRGYTF
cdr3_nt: TGTGCCAGCAGCTCAGACACGACTAGGGGCTACACCTTC

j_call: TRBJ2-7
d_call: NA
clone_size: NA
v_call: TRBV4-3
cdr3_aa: CASRHQRLRGFYEQYF
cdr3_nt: TGCGCCAGCAGACACCAACGACTGAGGGGGTTCTACGAGCAGTACTTC

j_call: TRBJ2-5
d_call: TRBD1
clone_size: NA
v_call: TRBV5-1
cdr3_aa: CASSWGRDRETQYF
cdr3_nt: TGCGCCAGCAGCTGGGGCCGGGACAGAGAGACCCAGTACTTC

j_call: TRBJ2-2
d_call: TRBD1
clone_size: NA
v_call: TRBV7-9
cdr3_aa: CARDTRTGTGVATGELFF
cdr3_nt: TGTGCCAGGGATACGAGAACCGGGACAGGGGTAGCCACCGGGGAGCTGTTTTTT

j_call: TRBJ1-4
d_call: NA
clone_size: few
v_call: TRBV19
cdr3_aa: CASSMSREKLFF
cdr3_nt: TGTGCCAGTAGTATGAGTCGAGAAAAACTGTTTTTT

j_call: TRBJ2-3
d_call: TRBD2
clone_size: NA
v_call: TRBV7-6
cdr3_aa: CASSRLAGGSYTDTQYF
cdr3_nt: TGTGCCAGCAGCCGACTAGCGGGAGGCTCCTACACAGATACGCAGTATTTT

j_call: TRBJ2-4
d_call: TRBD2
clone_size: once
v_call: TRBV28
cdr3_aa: CASSFLPAGKNIQYF
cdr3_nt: TGTGCCAGCAGTTTTCTGCCAGCGGGGAAAAACATTCAGTACTTC

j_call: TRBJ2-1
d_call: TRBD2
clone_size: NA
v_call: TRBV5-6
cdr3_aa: CVSRSSGSSYNEQFF
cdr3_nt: TGTGTCAGCAGGTCTAGCGGGAGCTCCTACAATGAGCAGTTCTTC

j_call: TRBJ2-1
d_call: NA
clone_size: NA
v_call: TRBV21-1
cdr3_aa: CASRQLALSRNEQFF
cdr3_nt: TGTGCCAGCAGGCAATTGGCTTTATCACGCAATGAGCAGTTCTTC

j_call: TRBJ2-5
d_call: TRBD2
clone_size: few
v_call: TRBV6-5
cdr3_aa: CASSWGGAPQETQYF
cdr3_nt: TGTGCCAGCAGCTGGGGGGGTGCACCTCAAGAGACCCAGTACTTC

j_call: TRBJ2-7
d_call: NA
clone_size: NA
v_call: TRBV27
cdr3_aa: CASSFRYSSYEQYF
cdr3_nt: TGTGCCAGCAGTTTCCGATACAGCTCCTACGAGCAGTACTTC

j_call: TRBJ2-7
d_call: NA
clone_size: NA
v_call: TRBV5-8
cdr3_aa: CASSRRGFYEQYF
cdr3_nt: TGTGCCAGCAGTCGCAGGGGATTCTACGAGCAGTACTTC

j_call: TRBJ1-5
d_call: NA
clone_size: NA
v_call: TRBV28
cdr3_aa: CASSFFGTGGYSNQPQHF
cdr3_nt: TGTGCCAGCAGTTTTTTCGGGACCGGGGGGTATAGCAATCAGCCCCAGCATTTT

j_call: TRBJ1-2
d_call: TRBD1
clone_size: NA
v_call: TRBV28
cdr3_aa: CASQTGVYGYTF
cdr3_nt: TGTGCCAGCCAGACAGGGGTCTATGGCTACACCTTC

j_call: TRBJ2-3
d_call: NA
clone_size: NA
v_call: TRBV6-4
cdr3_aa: CASSDGGSTDTQYF
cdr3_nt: TGTGCCAGCAGTGACGGCGGGAGCACAGATACGCAGTATTTT

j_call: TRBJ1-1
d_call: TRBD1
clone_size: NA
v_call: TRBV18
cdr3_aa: CASSPGQGGVGEAFF
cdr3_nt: TGTGCCAGCTCACCCGGACAGGGAGGCGTTGGTGAAGCTTTCTTT

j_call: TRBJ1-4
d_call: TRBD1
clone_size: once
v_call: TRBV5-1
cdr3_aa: CASSATGANEKLFF
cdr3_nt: TGCGCCAGCAGCGCGACAGGGGCGAATGAAAAACTGTTTTTT

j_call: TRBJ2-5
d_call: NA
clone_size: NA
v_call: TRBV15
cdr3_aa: CATSSHRGGETQYF
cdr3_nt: TGTGCCACCAGCAGTCACAGGGGAGGAGAGACCCAGTACTTC

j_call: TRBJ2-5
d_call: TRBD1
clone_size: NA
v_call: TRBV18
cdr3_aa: CASSPTGTGGETQYF
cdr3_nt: TGTGCCAGCTCACCAACCGGGACAGGGGGAGAGACCCAGTACTTC

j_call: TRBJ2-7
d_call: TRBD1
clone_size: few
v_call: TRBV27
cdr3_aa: CASSLGQGGGEQYF
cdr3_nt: TGTGCCAGCAGTTTGGGACAGGGGGGAGGCGAGCAGTACTTC

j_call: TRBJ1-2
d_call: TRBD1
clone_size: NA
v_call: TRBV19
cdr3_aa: CATLRGLYGYTF
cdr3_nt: TGTGCCACCTTAAGGGGGCTCTATGGCTACACCTTC

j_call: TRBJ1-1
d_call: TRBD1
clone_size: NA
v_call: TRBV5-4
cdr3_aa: CASSPWTGEDEAFF
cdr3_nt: TGTGCCAGCAGCCCTTGGACAGGGGAAGATGAAGCTTTCTTT